The present TCR beta chain was sequenced within a study of cytomegalovirus exposure and HLA in healthy donors. General study findings and limits: Reported results showed that the classifier diagnosed cytomegalovirus status with high specificity and sensitivity.

This clone has a handful of counts. Its antigen is not known. V gave up 6 bases and J gave up 0 bases; unmatched junction bases: 19. The CDR3 covers 20 residues. Germline V gene lookup returns CDR1 MDHEN and CDR2 SYDVKM. TCRdb keeps only in-frame clones here, not all; method: immunoSEQ multiplex PCR. The data contain fewer than 95,000 clones, around 94% of them singletons. This TCR was recovered from a woman between 18 and 30 years old in good health and CMV-seronegative. Sequencing input: PBMCs. This chain connects TRBV28 to TRBJ1-5, with TRBD1 identical over 8 bases. CDR3 in DNA: TGTGCCAGCAGCCCACTTGGGTGGACAGGGTTTCTTTATAGCAATCAGCCCCAGCATTTT. It translates to CASSPLGWTGFLYSNQPQHF.